This T cell receptor beta chain appears in the sequencing data of a study of blood T cells in healthy people across ages. Study results and limitations: Across the age range, TCR beta diversity per million T cells fell in a roughly linear way.

Healthy Russian Caucasian donors spanned ages roughly 6 to 90 years. This clonotype has at least ten counts. Its target is not known. The authors ran a second PCR of 7 to 11 cycles using a sample-barcoded 5' primer and a J-beta primer mix. Every single cDNA molecule received a tag from a template-switch adaptor with 12 random nucleotides. Each single sample gave us at least 2.5 million CDR3-containing paired-end reads. TCRdb called the 5' RACE reads again in MiXCR, with one record for every CDR3 protein. The table includes about 620,000 distinct CDR3 sequences, under 65% detected once. This TCR was recovered from a woman of 80 years or more in good health. Sequenced input: blood.

The CDR3 region is CAWSDSPGTSLETQYF. CDR3 nucleotide sequence: TGTGCCTGGAGCGACTCTCCCGGGACTAGCCTAGAGACCCAGTACTTC. The V gene is TRBV30, the J gene TRBJ2-5; 9 positions agree with TRBD2. Germline CDR1 is GTSNPN and CDR2 is SVGIG (reference sequence). The V segment lost 3 bases and the J segment 4 bases; nucleotides outside the gene matches: 12. The CDR3 has 16 residues.